The rows below give T cell receptor beta chains drawn from one sample of a study of blood T cells in healthy people across ages. TCRdb itself ran the 5' RACE reads through MiXCR, one entry per CDR3 protein. Of 1.5 million or so distinct CDR3 sequences in the sample, 35% to 45% were seen once. The source material was blood. All receptors derive from a woman aged 18-30 years in good health. Each CDR3 is given with its conserved first and last residue. A row's size may be missing; if present it is once, few, many or a size class.

J | length | size | V | CDR3
TRBJ2-5 | 16 | NA | TRBV7-2 | CASSSRGGGRFETQYF
TRBJ2-2 | 14 | NA | TRBV12-5 | CASAADANTGELFF
TRBJ2-4 | 14 | NA | TRBV6-1 | CASKGPVAKNIQYF
NA | 19 | NA | TRBV20-1 | CSAPSRGTSIQSSYNEQYF
TRBJ2-1 | 13 | NA | TRBV29-1 | CSVEVLVGNEQFF
TRBJ2-7 | 16 | NA | TRBV15 | CATSNPTSGSLYEQYF
TRBJ1-2 | 11 | few | TRBV20-1 | CSVGGVYGYTF
TRBJ2-7 | 13 | few | TRBV7-6 | CASSRDADYEQYF
TRBJ1-5 | 15 | few | TRBV2 | CASKGSAHSNQPQHF
TRBJ2-6 | 19 | NA | TRBV5-1 | CASSLFSGQQPSGANVLTF
TRBJ2-5 | 14 | few | TRBV12-5 | CASGLGRPGETQYF
TRBJ2-5 | 14 | NA | TRBV6-1 | CASSALGGGNEQYF
NA | 14 | once | TRBV4-1 | CASSNPGQGREQYF
TRBJ1-6 | 11 | few | TRBV6-2/TRBV6-3 | CASRAASPLHF
TRBJ1-2 | 16 | NA | TRBV7-8 | CASSETAGQISDGYTF
TRBJ2-5 | 19 | few | TRBV4-1 | CASSQSQLGTLQEQETQYF
TRBJ2-7 | 16 | NA | TRBV5-6 | CASSSLERGGFNEQYF
TRBJ2-5 | 17 | few | TRBV12-3/TRBV12-4 | CASSLTDVAGGPVTQYF
TRBJ1-4 | 15 | NA | TRBV4-1 | CASSHLGTRNEKLFF
TRBJ2-1 | 14 | NA | TRBV7-2 | CASSLREFSNERFF
TRBJ2-7 | 15 | NA | TRBV6-5 | CASRTPGDRGNEQYF
TRBJ2-1 | 15 | NA | TRBV7-3 | CASSLGSGSLYEQFF
TRBJ1-1 | 15 | NA | TRBV6-1 | CAIERTATMNTEAFF
TRBJ2-2 | 17 | many | TRBV9 | CASSDEDHLANTGELFF
TRBJ2-4 | 16 | few | TRBV29-1 | CSVEVAADTAKNIQYF
TRBJ1-1 | 12 | NA | TRBV7-9 | CASSLGTDRAFF
TRBJ2-4 | 13 | NA | TRBV14 | CASSPRQGGGQYF
TRBJ1-4 | 14 | few | TRBV5-1 | CASSRGTGDEKLFF
NA | 16 | NA | TRBV7-2 | CASSLFQGLATYEQYF
TRBJ2-7 | 14 | few | TRBV27 | CASSLAGQDLEQYF
TRBJ2-1 | 14 | few | TRBV20-1 | CSALTSGGFNEQFF
TRBJ1-1 | 15 | NA | TRBV27 | CASSPGGLMNTEAFF
TRBJ1-2 | 16 | NA | TRBV5-1 | CASSHHPRQGAYGYTF
TRBJ2-7 | 14 | few | TRBV6-6 | CASSSLRLSYEQYF
TRBJ1-5 | 13 | NA | TRBV18 | CASYRDSNQPQHF
TRBJ2-1 | 18 | few | TRBV4-3 | CASSNLRTDLSSYNEQFF
TRBJ1-1 | 14 | few | TRBV6-1 | CASSVPGYDTEAFF
TRBJ2-2 | 20 | NA | TRBV12-5 | CASGLVLPSGTGEDTGELFF
TRBJ1-1 | 16 | few | TRBV25-1 | CASSESQGRAYTEAFF
TRBJ2-5 | 14 | few | TRBV9 | CASSLGRWLGEQYF
TRBJ1-2 | 14 | once | TRBV7-9 | CASSFPGQLNGYTF
TRBJ1-2 | 13 | NA | TRBV12-3/TRBV12-4 | CASTWGTHYGYTF
TRBJ1-6 | 15 | NA | TRBV25-1 | CASSEWKGRNSPLHF
NA | 13 | few | TRBV19 | CASSSGRWNEQYF
TRBJ1-1 | 14 | many | TRBV7-2 | CASSFNRVNTEAFF
TRBJ2-3 | 15 | NA | TRBV10-2 | CASKSGAKSTDTQYF
TRBJ2-6 | 13 | many | TRBV29-1 | CSVWPYGANVLTF
TRBJ2-5 | 14 | NA | TRBV2 | CASTGVSGRETRYF
TRBJ2-1 | 15 | NA | TRBV6-5 | CASRVDQISYNEQFF
TRBJ1-5 | 12 | once | TRBV6-2/TRBV6-3 | CASSYHKGPQHF
TRBJ1-2 | 16 | NA | TRBV9 | CASSVGGGGLYYGYTF
TRBJ2-3 | 14 | few | TRBV6-2/TRBV6-3 | CASSTLAVADTQYF
TRBJ2-1 | 15 | NA | TRBV7-2 | CASSFAGSGNDEQFF